This is a list of T cell receptor beta chains from one sample in a study of follicular helper T cells after annual influenza vaccination. Produced via immunoSEQ multiplex PCR; TCRdb's table is partial and in-frame only. This sample carries over 14,000 clones, around four fifths of them seen once, and the ten largest clones take approximately 0.25%. Material: CXCR5- memory CD4+ T cells sorted from blood, obtained on the day of influenza vaccination. These receptors were obtained from an adult who received the influenza vaccine. The CDR3 runs from the conserved cysteine through the conserved F or W. The D gene is left open where the match is weak. A row's size may be missing; if present it is once, few, many or a size class.

D gene	clone size	J gene	V gene	CDR3 protein	CDR3 DNA
.	once	TRBJ2-5	TRBV28	CASSLYGAGETQYF	TGTGCCAGCAGTTTATATGGTGCCGGAGAGACCCAGTACTTC
.	few	TRBJ2-7	TRBV7-9	CASSPPGTWSSYEQYF	TGTGCCAGCAGCCCTCCCGGGACGTGGAGCTCCTACGAGCAGTACTTC
TRBD1	.	TRBJ2-7	TRBV7-9	CASSFDRDPIHEQYF	TGTGCCAGCAGCTTCGACAGGGATCCCATTCACGAGCAGTACTTC
TRBD1	.	TRBJ2-4	TRBV9	CASSPGQGLAKNIQYF	TGTGCCAGCAGCCCCGGACAGGGGCTAGCCAAAAACATTCAGTACTTC
TRBD2	.	TRBJ2-5	TRBV7-2	CASSLSSGAGQETQYF	TGTGCCAGCAGCCTCTCAAGCGGGGCCGGGCAAGAGACCCAGTACTTC
.	.	TRBJ1-5	TRBV5-3	CARICLRSNQPQHF	TGTGCCAGAATATGTCTGCGTAGCAATCAGCCCCAGCATTTT
.	.	TRBJ1-3	TRBV12-2	CASRLVGKNSGNTIYF	TGTGCAAGTCGCTTAGTGGGTAAGAACTCTGGAAACACCATATATTTT
.	.	TRBJ1-2	TRBV6-5	CASSYGQGMNGYTF	TGTGCCAGCAGTTACGGGCAGGGGATGAATGGCTACACCTTC
.	.	TRBJ2-4	TRBV12-5	CASGIRSGRKTIQYF	TGTGCTAGTGGCATCAGATCTGGAAGGAAAACCATTCAGTACTTC
.	.	TRBJ1-1	TRBV5-1	CASRAQGPNTEAFF	TGCGCCAGCAGGGCACAGGGCCCCAACACTGAAGCTTTCTTT
.	once	TRBJ2-3	TRBV27	CASTKAAGKSTDTQYF	TGTGCCAGCACCAAGGCGGCGGGGAAGAGCACAGATACGCAGTATTTT
.	.	TRBJ2-5	TRBV6-5	CASSYPGKTQYF	TGTGCCAGCAGTTACCCTGGGAAGACCCAGTACTTC
TRBD1	.	TRBJ1-1	TRBV7-2	CASSSRIKTGGDTEAFF	TGTGCCAGCAGCTCCCGTATAAAGACAGGGGGGGACACTGAAGCTTTCTTT
.	.	TRBJ1-2	TRBV5-4	CASSSGQSANYGYTF	TGTGCCAGCAGCTCCGGACAGTCGGCGAACTATGGCTACACCTTC